This T cell receptor beta chain was identified in a study of T cell responses to AZD1222 COVID-19 vaccine. This clone was observed once. Its antigen is not known. V was pared by 10 bases and J by 4 bases, with 14 bases between. Per germline, CDR1 ENHRY and CDR2 SYGVKD. The CDR3 covers 12 residues. The study, taken as a whole, reports: Close to half of all spike-specific TCRs reportedly target regions of the variants that are unmutated. The breadth and depth of Spike-specific TCRs increased once two AZD1222 doses had been given.

Measured with immunoSEQ multiplex PCR; TCRdb has only the in-frame clones, and not every one. This table holds approximately 80,000 clones, 90% found once. Sequencing was performed on peripheral blood, taken on day 0 of AZD1222 vaccination. The receptor was isolated from an adult in good health. The V call is TRBV10-3, the J call TRBJ2-7; tentatively, D is TRBD1 or TRBD2 (5 bases each). The DNA of the CDR3 is TGTGCCACCAAGCGAGGGGAATACGAGCAGTACTTC. This gives the protein CATKRGEYEQYF.